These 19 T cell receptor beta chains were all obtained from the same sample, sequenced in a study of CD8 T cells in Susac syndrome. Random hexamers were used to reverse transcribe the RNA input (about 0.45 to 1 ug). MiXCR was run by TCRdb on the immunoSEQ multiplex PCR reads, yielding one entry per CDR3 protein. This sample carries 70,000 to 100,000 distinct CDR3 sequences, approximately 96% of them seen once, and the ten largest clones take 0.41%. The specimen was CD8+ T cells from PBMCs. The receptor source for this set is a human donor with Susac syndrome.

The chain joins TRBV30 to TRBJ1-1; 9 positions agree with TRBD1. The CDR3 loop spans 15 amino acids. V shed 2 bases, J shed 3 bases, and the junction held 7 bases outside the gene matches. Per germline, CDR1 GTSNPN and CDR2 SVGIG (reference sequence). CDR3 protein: CAWSPTGGAYTEAFF. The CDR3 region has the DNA TGTGCCTGGAGTCCTACAGGGGGCGCCTACACTGAAGCTTTCTTT.

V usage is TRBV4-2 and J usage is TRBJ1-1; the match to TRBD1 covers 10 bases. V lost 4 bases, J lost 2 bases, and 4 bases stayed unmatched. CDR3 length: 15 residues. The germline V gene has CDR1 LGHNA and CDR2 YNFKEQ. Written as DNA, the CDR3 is TGTGCCAGCAGCCCGGGACAGGGGATAAACACTGAAGCTTTCTTT. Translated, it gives CASSPGQGINTEAFF.

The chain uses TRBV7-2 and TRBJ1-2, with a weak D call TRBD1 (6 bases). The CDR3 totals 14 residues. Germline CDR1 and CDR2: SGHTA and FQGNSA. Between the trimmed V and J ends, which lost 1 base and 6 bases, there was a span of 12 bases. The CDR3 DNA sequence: TGTGCCAGCAGCTTAGACAGGGTGGGGAATGGCTACACCTTC. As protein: CASSLDRVGNGYTF.

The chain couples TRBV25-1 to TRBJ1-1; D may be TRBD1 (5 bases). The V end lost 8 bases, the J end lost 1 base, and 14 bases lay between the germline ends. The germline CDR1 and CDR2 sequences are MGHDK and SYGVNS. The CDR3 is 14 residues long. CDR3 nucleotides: TGTGCCAGCGGGAGTGGGGGGGAGAACACTGAAGCTTTCTTT. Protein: CASGSGGENTEAFF.

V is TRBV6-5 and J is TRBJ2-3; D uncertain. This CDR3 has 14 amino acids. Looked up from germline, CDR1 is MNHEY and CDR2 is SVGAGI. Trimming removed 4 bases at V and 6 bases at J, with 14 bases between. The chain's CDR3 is CASSLLPFGDTQYF. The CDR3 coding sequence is TGTGCCAGCAGTTTACTCCCCTTTGGGGATACGCAGTATTTT.

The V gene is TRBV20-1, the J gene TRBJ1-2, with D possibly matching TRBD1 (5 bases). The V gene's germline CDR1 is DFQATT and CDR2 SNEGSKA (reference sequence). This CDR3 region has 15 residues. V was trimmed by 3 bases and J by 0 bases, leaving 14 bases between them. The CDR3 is CSARGGDESNYGYTF. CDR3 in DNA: TGCAGTGCTAGGGGGGGGGACGAATCTAACTATGGCTACACCTTC.

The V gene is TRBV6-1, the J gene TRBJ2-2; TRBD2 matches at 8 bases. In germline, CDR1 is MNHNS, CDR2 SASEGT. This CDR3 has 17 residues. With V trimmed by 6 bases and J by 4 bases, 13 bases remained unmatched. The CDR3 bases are TGTGCCAGCAGCCCCGACTCGGGGGGGCGCATCACCGGGGAGCTGTTTTTT. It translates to CASSPDSGGRITGELFF.

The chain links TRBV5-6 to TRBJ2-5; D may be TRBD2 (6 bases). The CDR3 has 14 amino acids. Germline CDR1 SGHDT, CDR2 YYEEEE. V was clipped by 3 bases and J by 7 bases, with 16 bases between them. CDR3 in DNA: TGTGCCAGCAGCTCCCCAGGGCGGGGTGGGACCCAGTACTTC. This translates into CASSSPGRGGTQYF. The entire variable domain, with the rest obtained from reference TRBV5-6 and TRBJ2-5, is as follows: DAGVTQSPTHLIKTRGQQVTLRCSPKSGHDTVSWYQQALGQGPQFIFQYYEEEERQRGNFPDRFSGHQFPNYSSELNVNALLLGDSALYLCASSSPGRGGTQYFGPGTRLLVL.

The CDR3, as DNA: TGTGCCACCAGTGATACCGGGACCCCAGATACGCAGTATTTT. Its protein product is CATSDTGTPDTQYF. The genes are TRBV24-1 and TRBJ2-3, with D possibly being TRBD1 or TRBD2 (5 bases each). Germline CDR1 is KGHDR and CDR2 is SFDVKD. The germline V and J ends were trimmed by 3 bases and 4 bases, with 10 bases remaining between them. This CDR3 has 14 residues.

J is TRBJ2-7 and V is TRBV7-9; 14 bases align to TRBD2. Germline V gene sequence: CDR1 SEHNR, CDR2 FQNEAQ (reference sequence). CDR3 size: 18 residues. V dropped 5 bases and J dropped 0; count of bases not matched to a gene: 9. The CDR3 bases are TGTGCCAGCAGCCGGACTAGCGGGAGGAACCTTACCTCCTACGAGCAGTACTTC. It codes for CASSRTSGRNLTSYEQYF.

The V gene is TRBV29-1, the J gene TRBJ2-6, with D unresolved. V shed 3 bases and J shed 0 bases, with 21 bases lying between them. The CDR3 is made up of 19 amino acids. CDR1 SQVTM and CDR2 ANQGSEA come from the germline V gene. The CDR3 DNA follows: TGCAGCGTTGATGAAAGAGACGGAAGCGACCACTCTGGGGCCAACGTCCTGACTTTC. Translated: CSVDERDGSDHSGANVLTF.

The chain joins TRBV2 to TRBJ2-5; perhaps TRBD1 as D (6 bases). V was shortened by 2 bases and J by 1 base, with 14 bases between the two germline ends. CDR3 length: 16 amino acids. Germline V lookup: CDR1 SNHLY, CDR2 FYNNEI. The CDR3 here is CASSESWTVRQETQYF. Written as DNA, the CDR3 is TGTGCCAGCAGTGAAAGTTGGACAGTGCGCCAAGAGACCCAGTACTTC.

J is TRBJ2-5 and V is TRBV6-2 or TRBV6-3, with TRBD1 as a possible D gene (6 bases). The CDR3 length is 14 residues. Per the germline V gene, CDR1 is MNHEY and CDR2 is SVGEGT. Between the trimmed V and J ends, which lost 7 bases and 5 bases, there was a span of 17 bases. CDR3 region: CASTYGGDSETQYF. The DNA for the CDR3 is TGTGCCAGCACGTATGGGGGCGATTCCGAGACCCAGTACTTC.

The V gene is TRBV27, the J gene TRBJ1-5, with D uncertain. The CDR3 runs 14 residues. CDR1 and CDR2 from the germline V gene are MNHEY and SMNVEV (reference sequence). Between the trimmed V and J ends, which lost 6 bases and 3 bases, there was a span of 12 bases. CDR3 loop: CASSLSTPNQPQHF. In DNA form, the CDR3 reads TGTGCCAGCAGCCTATCGACCCCCAATCAGCCCCAGCATTTT.

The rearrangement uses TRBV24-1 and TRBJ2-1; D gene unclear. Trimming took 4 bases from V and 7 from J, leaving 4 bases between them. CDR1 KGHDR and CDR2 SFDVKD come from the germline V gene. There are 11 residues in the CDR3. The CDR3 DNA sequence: TGTGCCACCAGTGAGGCGAATGAGCAGTTCTTC. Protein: CATSEANEQFF.

CDR3 nucleotide sequence: TGTGCCAGCAGTCTTGAGAACTATGGCTACACCTTC. It codes for CASSLENYGYTF. The genes are TRBV12-3 or TRBV12-4 and TRBJ1-2; D is unresolved. V was clipped by 5 bases and J by 2 bases, with 6 bases between them. This CDR3 spans 12 amino acids.

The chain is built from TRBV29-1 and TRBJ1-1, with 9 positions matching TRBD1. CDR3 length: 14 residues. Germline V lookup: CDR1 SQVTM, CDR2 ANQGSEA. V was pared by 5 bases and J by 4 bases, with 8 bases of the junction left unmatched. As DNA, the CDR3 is TGCAGCGTTCCCGGGACAGGGCTGTTCACTGAAGCTTTCTTT. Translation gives CSVPGTGLFTEAFF.

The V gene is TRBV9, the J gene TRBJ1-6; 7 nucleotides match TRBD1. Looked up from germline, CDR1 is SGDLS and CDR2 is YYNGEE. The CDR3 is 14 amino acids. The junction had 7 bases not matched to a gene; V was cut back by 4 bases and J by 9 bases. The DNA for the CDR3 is TGTGCCAGCAGCCCAACAGGGGACAGTTCACCCCTCCACTTT. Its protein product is CASSPTGDSSPLHF.

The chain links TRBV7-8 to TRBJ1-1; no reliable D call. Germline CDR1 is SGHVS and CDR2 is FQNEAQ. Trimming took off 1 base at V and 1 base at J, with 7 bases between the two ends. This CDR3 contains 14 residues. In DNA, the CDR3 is TGTGCCAGCAGCTTAGGTGTGCAGAACACTGAAGCTTTCTTT. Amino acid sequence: CASSLGVQNTEAFF.